This passage covers 10 T cell receptor beta chains from one sample sequenced in a study of cytomegalovirus exposure and HLA in healthy donors. 13 Jbeta primers and 60 Vbeta primers were used for the PCR. Clones were read by immunoSEQ multiplex PCR, and TCRdb kept only the in-frame ones, dropping some. This table has 100,000 to 150,000 clones, roughly 80% appearing once. Material: PBMCs. The receptors come from a woman in her fifties or sixties in good health and CMV-seronegative.

V is TRBV11-3 and J is TRBJ2-2, with D maybe TRBD1 (5 bases). V was clipped by 7 bases and J by 4 bases, with 10 bases between them. Looked up from germline, CDR1 is SGHNT and CDR2 is YENEEA. The CDR3 runs to 13 residues. CDR3 sequence: CASTETGTGELFF. CDR3 DNA: TGTGCCAGCACCGAAACAGGCACCGGGGAGCTGTTTTTT.

This chain uses TRBV14 with TRBJ1-2, with 7 nucleotides matching TRBD1. The CDR3 is 16 residues long. With 0 bases clipped from V and 6 bases from J, the junction kept 10 bases outside the gene matches. Germline V gene sequence: CDR1 SGHDN, CDR2 FVKESK. This chain's CDR3 is CASSQEPTGVVDGYTF. The CDR3 bases are TGTGCCAGCAGCCAAGAGCCCACAGGGGTTGTGGATGGCTACACCTTC.

The V gene is TRBV6-1, the J gene TRBJ2-7, with D possibly matching TRBD1 (6 bases). The CDR3 length is 12 residues. The V gene lost 6 bases and the J gene lost 6 bases, with 12 bases spanning the gap. CDR1 is MNHNS and CDR2 is SASEGT in the germline V gene. This CDR3 reads CASSATGTEQYF. The DNA of the CDR3 is TGTGCCAGCAGCGCTACAGGGACCGAGCAGTACTTC.

This chain links TRBV2 with TRBJ1-5, with D uncertain. This CDR3 has 15 amino acids. Deletions cut 3 bases from V and 6 bases from J, with 15 bases between. Germline V gives CDR1 SNHLY, CDR2 FYNNEI. CDR3 in DNA: TGTGCCAGCAGTGATTGGTCCGGGGTTGGTCAGCCCCAGCATTTT. It yields the protein CASSDWSGVGQPQHF.

The CDR3 here is CASSEFSTYEQYF. The CDR3 DNA reads TGTGCCAGCAGTGAGTTCAGTACCTACGAGCAGTACTTC. The chain carries TRBV25-1 and TRBJ2-7; D is ambiguous. Between the trimmed V and J ends, which lost 3 bases and 2 bases, there was a span of 8 bases. The CDR3 length is 13 residues. Germline V CDR1 and CDR2: MGHDK, SYGVNS.

V and J are TRBV29-1 and TRBJ2-4, with 7 bases identical to TRBD2. CDR1 SQVTM and CDR2 ANQGSEA come from the germline V gene. J gave up 16 bases and V 5 bases, and 11 bases lay outside the gene matches. The CDR3 is 11 residues long. CDR3 DNA sequence: TGCAGCGTTACGTCTGGGAGGGAGAGATACTTC. Translating it yields CSVTSGRERYF.

The chain joins TRBV18 to TRBJ1-4; unclear D gene. The V end lost 1 base, the J end lost 5 bases, and 8 bases lay between the germline ends. There are 14 residues in the CDR3. CDR1 and CDR2 (germline): KGHSH, LQKENI. CDR3 sequence reads: CASSPQGGNEKLFF. CDR3 sequence (DNA): TGTGCCAGCTCACCACAAGGAGGGAATGAAAAACTGTTTTTT.

V usage is TRBV7-6 and J usage is TRBJ2-3; no reliable D call. In germline, CDR1 is SGHVS, CDR2 FNYEAQ. The CDR3 contains 13 residues. Between the trimmed V and J ends, which lost 8 bases and 4 bases, there was a span of 13 bases. In DNA form, the CDR3 reads TGTGCCAGCGAACCTCTAGTTGCAGATACGCAGTATTTT. It codes for CASEPLVADTQYF.

CDR3: CASSIDREREQFF. CDR3 in DNA: TGTGCCAGTAGTATAGATCGAGAACGCGAGCAGTTCTTC. The rearrangement uses TRBV19 and TRBJ2-1; D gene ambiguous. Between the trimmed V and J ends, which lost 0 bases and 10 bases, there was a span of 10 bases. The germline gives CDR1 LNHDA, CDR2 SQIVND (reference sequence). The CDR3 has 13 residues.

This clone was observed once. The chain joins TRBV7-2 to TRBJ2-1; TRBD2 might be the D (5 bases). In germline, CDR1 is SGHTA, CDR2 FQGNSA. This CDR3 spans 14 amino acids. The V gene lost 4 bases and the J gene lost 12 bases, with 19 bases spanning the gap. The CDR3 region has the DNA TGTGCCAGCAGCTCCCAAGCGGCCACCTTCGGGCAGTTCTTC. It encodes CASSSQAATFGQFF. Drawing the rest from reference TRBV7-2 and TRBJ2-1, the complete variable domain is GAGVSQSPSNKVTEKGKDVELRCDPISGHTALYWYRQSLGQGLEFLIYFQGNSAPDKSGLPSDRFSAERTGGSVSTLTIQRTQQEDSAVYLCASSSQAATFGQFFGPGTRLTVL.